This entry lists 29 T cell receptor beta chains sequenced from one sample in a study of PD-L1 blockade in urothelial cancer. Time point indicated: pretreatment peripheral blood. The repertoire was sequenced with immunoSEQ multiplex PCR; TCRdb's copy has only in-frame clones and lacks some. Of some 56,000 clones detected, over 75% appear once; the ten largest clones hold around 14%. Specimen: PBMCs, collected around atezolizumab (anti-PD-L1) treatment. The source of these receptors is a man between 65 and 80 years old with urothelial cancer.

The chain combines TRBV5-1 with TRBJ2-7, with 8 bases that match TRBD1. Germline V gives CDR1 SGHRS, CDR2 YFSETQ. The CDR3 spans 14 residues. The trim removed 0 bases at V and 7 bases at J, leaving 6 bases unmatched. The CDR3 protein is CASSLVQGEREQYF. The CDR3 DNA is TGCGCCAGCAGCTTGGTACAGGGGGAAAGGGAGCAGTACTTC.

The CDR3 coding sequence is TGTGCCAGCAGCCTTACAGTAGAAGAGACCCAGTACTTC. It translates to CASSLTVEETQYF. The chain is built from TRBV7-9 and TRBJ2-5; no clear D. Trimming pared 5 bases from V and 3 bases from J, leaving 10 bases between. CDR1 is SEHNR and CDR2 is FQNEAQ in the germline V gene (reference sequence). The CDR3 spans 13 residues.

This chain links TRBV28 with TRBJ1-2; perhaps TRBD1 as D (6 bases). Germline V gene sequence: CDR1 MDHEN, CDR2 SYDVKM. The CDR3 covers 12 residues. Trimming shortened V by 6 bases and J by 5 bases, and 10 bases separated the two germline ends. CDR3 bases: TGTGCCAGCAGACGGACAGAGTATGGCTACACCTTC. Its protein product is CASRRTEYGYTF.

The chain carries TRBV10-3 and TRBJ2-7; 9 nucleotides line up with TRBD1. CDR1 and CDR2 (germline): ENHRY, SYGVKD. J lost 7 bases, V lost 1 base, and 8 bases had no gene match. CDR3 length: 15 residues. This chain's CDR3 is CAISEFGQGSGEQYF. CDR3 bases: TGTGCCATCAGTGAGTTTGGACAGGGGTCGGGTGAGCAGTACTTC.

This chain connects TRBV6-6 to TRBJ1-1; D gene ambiguous. With 0 bases removed from V and 11 bases from J, the gap between germline ends came to 13 bases. CDR1 MNHNY and CDR2 SVGAGI come from the germline V gene (reference sequence). The CDR3 extends over 13 amino acids. The chain's CDR3 is CASSYSNSNLAFF. CDR3 bases: TGTGCCAGCAGTTACTCGAACTCCAACCTTGCTTTCTTT.

This chain connects TRBV28 to TRBJ2-7, with a weak D call TRBD1 (6 bases). In germline, CDR1 is MDHEN, CDR2 SYDVKM. The CDR3 covers 14 residues. V was cut by 3 bases and J by 10 bases, with 19 bases left in between. The CDR3 DNA reads TGTGCCAGCAGTTTTTTACAGGGCCCTTTGGGACAGTACTTC. It translates to CASSFLQGPLGQYF.

On this clone itself: At one end, the junction sequence differs from germline, possibly due to a read error. The CDR3 spells CASSIDRSPPVF. CDR3 coding DNA: TGCGCCAGCAGCATTGACAGGTCCCCGCCCGTCTTC. V and J are TRBV5-1 and TRBJ2-1; possible D gene TRBD1, 6 bases. CDR1 and CDR2 (germline): SGHRS, YFSETQ. This CDR3 is 12 amino acids long.

The chain employs TRBV7-2 and TRBJ2-7; 8 nucleotides align to TRBD2. This CDR3 is built from 15 residues. The germline gives CDR1 SGHTA, CDR2 FQGNSA. The V gene end was trimmed by 2 bases and the J gene end by 3 bases; junction bases not matched to a gene: 6. The CDR3: CASSLWGSGNYEQYF. CDR3 sequence (DNA): TGTGCCAGCAGCTTATGGGGTAGCGGGAACTACGAGCAGTACTTC.

The rearrangement links TRBV6-1 to TRBJ2-7; 12 bases line up with TRBD2. CDR1 is MNHNS, CDR2 SASEGT, per germline. The CDR3 consists of 15 residues. V lost 1 base to trimming and J lost 5 bases; unmatched junction nucleotides: 3. The CDR3 DNA follows: TGTGCCAGCAGTGAAGTGACTAGCGGGAGTCACGAGCAGTACTTC. This encodes CASSEVTSGSHEQYF.

This chain joins TRBV18 and TRBJ2-3; TRBD1 is a possible D gene (5 bases). The germline CDR1 and CDR2 sequences are KGHSH and LQKENI. CDR3 length: 14 residues. Trimming took 3 bases from V and 6 from J, leaving 13 bases between them. This CDR3 reads CASSPQDGADTQYF. CDR3 DNA sequence: TGTGCCAGCTCACCCCAAGATGGGGCCGATACGCAGTATTTT.

The chain couples TRBV7-9 to TRBJ2-2; the match to TRBD2 covers 10 bases. Trimming cost V 7 bases and J 7 bases; bases outside gene matches: 12. Germline CDR1 is SEHNR and CDR2 is FQNEAQ (reference sequence). The CDR3 runs to 16 residues. CDR3 protein: CASTSRELAGVGELFF. The CDR3 coding sequence is TGTGCCAGCACCTCTAGGGAGCTAGCGGGAGTCGGGGAGCTGTTTTTT.

The chain employs TRBV9 and TRBJ1-1, with 7 bases aligning to TRBD1. The CDR3 totals 17 residues. The germline CDR1 and CDR2 sequences are SGDLS and YYNGEE. Trimming removed 0 bases from V and 1 base from J; junction bases left unmatched: 9. The CDR3 DNA reads as TGTGCCAGCAGCGTAGGTCAGGGGGTGGGACGGAACACTGAAGCTTTCTTT. Protein: CASSVGQGVGRNTEAFF.

This clone was seen once. The chain recombines TRBV7-2 with TRBJ2-1; 9 bases are shared with TRBD2. Per the germline V gene, CDR1 is SGHTA and CDR2 is FQGNSA. The CDR3 is 16 amino acids. J lost 5 bases, V lost 5 bases, and 10 bases had no gene match. CDR3 nucleotides: TGTGCCAGCAGCCCGGATAGCGGGAGAGGAAACAATGAGCAGTTCTTC. Residues: CASSPDSGRGNNEQFF.

The CDR3 sequence is CAIKLDRGWTEAFF. CDR3 DNA sequence: TGTGCCATCAAGTTGGACAGGGGGTGGACTGAAGCTTTCTTT. This sequence joins TRBV10-3 and TRBJ1-1, with TRBD1 matching over 10 bases. The CDR3 loop spans 14 amino acids. Per the germline V gene, CDR1 is ENHRY and CDR2 is SYGVKD. The junction had 7 bases not matched to a gene; V was cut back by 7 bases and J by 5 bases.

V is TRBV4-1 and J is TRBJ2-1; possible D gene TRBD2, 6 bases. Trimming stripped 0 bases from V and 2 bases from J, with 8 bases between. Germline V gene data show CDR1 as MGHRA and CDR2 as YSYEKL. This CDR3 contains 15 residues. The DNA of the CDR3 is TGCGCCAGCAGCCAAGAGGGGGGTCCCTACAATGAGCAGTTCTTC. Translating gives CASSQEGGPYNEQFF.

V is TRBV2 and J is TRBJ1-1; weak D call: TRBD1 (5 bases). Per the germline V gene, CDR1 is SNHLY and CDR2 is FYNNEI. Trimming pared 1 base from V and 11 bases from J, leaving 8 bases between. The CDR3 sequence is 11 residues long. CDR3 sequence (DNA): TGTGCCAGCAGTGAAGGGGGGGTGGCTTTCTTT. This encodes CASSEGGVAFF.

The chain uses TRBV6-1 and TRBJ1-5, with a tentative D call TRBD1 (5 bases). CDR3 length: 16 residues. Germline V CDR1 and CDR2: MNHNS, SASEGT. V dropped 2 bases and J dropped 3 bases, with 14 bases sitting between them. Here the CDR3 reads CASSEKTAGSNQPQHF. The DNA for the CDR3 is TGTGCCAGCAGTGAAAAAACGGCAGGGTCCAATCAGCCCCAGCATTTT.

This rearrangement joins TRBV7-2 to TRBJ1-5; D gene unclear. The V end lost 5 bases, the J end lost 5 bases, and 10 bases lay between the germline ends. The germline gives CDR1 SGHTA, CDR2 FQGNSA. The CDR3 loop spans 13 amino acids. The CDR3 DNA reads as TGTGCCAGCAGCCCGACACGAGATCAGCCCCAGCATTTT. This sequence encodes CASSPTRDQPQHF.

This clone was seen a single time. The rearrangement joins TRBV5-1 to TRBJ2-1, with D tentatively TRBD2 (5 bases). Trimming took off 3 bases at V and 0 bases at J, with 13 bases between the two ends. Germline lookup yields CDR1 SGHRS and CDR2 YFSETQ. This CDR3 spans 16 amino acids. Written as DNA, the CDR3 is TGCGCCAGCAGCTCCGAAGCGGCCACCTCCTACAATGAGCAGTTCTTC. Translation: CASSSEAATSYNEQFF.

The chain has TRBV5-5 and TRBJ2-7; D is perhaps TRBD1 (6 bases). The germline V gene encodes CDR1 SGHKS and CDR2 YYEKEE (reference sequence). The ends were cut back, 2 bases at V and 2 bases at J, with 14 bases in the middle. CDR3 size: 15 residues. The DNA of the CDR3 is TGTGCCAGCAGCTTTCAGTACAGGGCACCCTACGAGCAGTACTTC. It codes for CASSFQYRAPYEQYF.

The chain couples TRBV28 to TRBJ2-7; 9 bases match TRBD2. Germline V gene data show CDR1 as MDHEN and CDR2 as SYDVKM. This CDR3 has 15 residues. Losses at the gene ends were 6 bases for V and 0 bases for J; bases not matched to a gene: 6. In DNA form, the CDR3 reads TGTGCCAGCAGCAAGACTAGCGGCTCCTCCTACGAGCAGTACTTC. This codes for CASSKTSGSSYEQYF.

The J gene is TRBJ2-2, the V gene TRBV9, with TRBD2 matching over 7 bases. This CDR3 is 15 amino acids long. The V gene's germline CDR1 is SGDLS and CDR2 YYNGEE. The V gene end was trimmed by 0 bases and the J gene end by 7 bases; junction bases not matched to a gene: 6. The DNA of the CDR3 is TGTGCCAGCAGCGTAGGAGGGAGGGACGTCGGGGAGCTGTTTTTT. Amino acid sequence: CASSVGGRDVGELFF.

V usage is TRBV7-3 and J usage is TRBJ2-1, with D perhaps matching TRBD2 (6 bases). CDR1 SGHTA and CDR2 FQGTGA come from the germline V gene. The CDR3 totals 14 residues. V was pared by 5 bases and J by 8 bases, with 16 bases between. The CDR3 region is CASSPGTSPDEQFF. The CDR3 DNA reads TGTGCCAGCAGCCCCGGAACTAGCCCCGATGAGCAGTTCTTC.

The chain uses TRBV19 and TRBJ2-1, with D tentatively TRBD2 (6 bases). In germline, CDR1 is LNHDA, CDR2 SQIVND (reference sequence). V dropped 0 bases and J dropped 2 bases, with 11 bases sitting between them. The CDR3 loop spans 16 amino acids. The CDR3 reads CASSIDRAGPYNEQFF. Here the CDR3 DNA reads TGTGCCAGTAGTATAGATAGGGCGGGACCCTACAATGAGCAGTTCTTC.

The rearrangement joins TRBV2 to TRBJ2-3, with TRBD2 matching over 11 bases. Trimming removed 6 bases from V and 14 bases from J; junction bases left unmatched: 16. The CDR3 contains 15 residues. Germline V CDR1 and CDR2: SNHLY, FYNNEI. CDR3 in amino acids: CASRPRTSGHRYAYF. CDR3 in DNA: TGTGCCAGCAGGCCCCGGACTAGCGGGCACAGATACGCGTATTTT. Full variable domain (missing parts from reference TRBV2 and TRBJ2-3): EPEVTQTPSHQVTQMGQEVILRCVPISNHLYFYWYRQILGQKVEFLVSFYNNEISEKSEIFDDQFSVERPDGSNFTLKIRSTKLEDSAMYFCASRPRTSGHRYAYFGPGTRLTVL.

V usage is TRBV5-6 and J usage is TRBJ2-1; 12 bases are a match to TRBD2. The J segment lost 10 bases and the V segment lost 4 bases, leaving 9 bases of the junction unmatched. This CDR3 contains 15 residues. Germline V lookup: CDR1 SGHDT, CDR2 YYEEEE. CDR3 loop: CASSRSSGRGTEQFF. DNA of the CDR3: TGTGCCAGCAGCAGGTCTAGCGGGAGGGGCACAGAGCAGTTCTTC.

The rearrangement joins TRBV5-1 to TRBJ2-5, with 8 bases matching TRBD1. The CDR3 length is 15 residues. Looked up from germline, CDR1 is SGHRS and CDR2 is YFSETQ. V gave up 3 bases and J gave up 4 bases; unmatched junction bases: 8. The CDR3 nucleotides read TGCGCCAGCAGCTCTCGACACAGGGGGTCAGAGACCCAGTACTTC. It encodes CASSSRHRGSETQYF.

The chain employs TRBV4-1 and TRBJ2-7; 12 bases agree with TRBD2. The CDR3 extends over 15 amino acids. Per the germline V gene, CDR1 is MGHRA and CDR2 is YSYEKL. V lost 2 bases, J lost 4 bases, and 3 bases stayed unmatched. CDR3 DNA sequence: TGCGCCAGCAGCCAACCGACTAGCGGGAGATACGAGCAGTACTTC. This codes for CASSQPTSGRYEQYF.

This sequence joins TRBV6-1 and TRBJ2-1, with D possibly TRBD1 on 6 matching bases. Germline V CDR1 and CDR2: MNHNS, SASEGT. The CDR3 contains 14 residues. Trimming left V 1 base short and J 10 bases short, with 14 bases between. This chain's CDR3 is CASSEGAGVIEQFF. The CDR3 nucleotides are TGTGCCAGCAGTGAAGGGGCAGGGGTCATCGAGCAGTTCTTC.